The source of this T cell receptor beta chain is a study of cytomegalovirus exposure and HLA in healthy donors. Per the germline V gene, CDR1 is SGHTA and CDR2 is FQGNSA. Trimming cost V 4 bases and J 2 bases; bases outside gene matches: 14. The CDR3 has 18 residues. Though nominally healthy at sampling, donors likely had unrecorded immune exposures. PCR involved 60 Vbeta and 13 Jbeta primers. Some clones are missing from TCRdb's copy, which holds only in-frame ones; the method was immunoSEQ multiplex PCR. The sample holds some 130,000 clones, approximately 80% seen once. This sequence was found in a man between 35 and 55 years old in good health and CMV-seronegative. The J gene is TRBJ2-5, the V gene TRBV7-2; TRBD1 aligns across 9 bases. Material for sequencing was PBMCs. CDR3 sequence: CASSWGRTGVMGQETQYF. The CDR3, as DNA: TGTGCCAGCAGCTGGGGGAGGACAGGGGTGATGGGGCAAGAGACCCAGTACTTC.